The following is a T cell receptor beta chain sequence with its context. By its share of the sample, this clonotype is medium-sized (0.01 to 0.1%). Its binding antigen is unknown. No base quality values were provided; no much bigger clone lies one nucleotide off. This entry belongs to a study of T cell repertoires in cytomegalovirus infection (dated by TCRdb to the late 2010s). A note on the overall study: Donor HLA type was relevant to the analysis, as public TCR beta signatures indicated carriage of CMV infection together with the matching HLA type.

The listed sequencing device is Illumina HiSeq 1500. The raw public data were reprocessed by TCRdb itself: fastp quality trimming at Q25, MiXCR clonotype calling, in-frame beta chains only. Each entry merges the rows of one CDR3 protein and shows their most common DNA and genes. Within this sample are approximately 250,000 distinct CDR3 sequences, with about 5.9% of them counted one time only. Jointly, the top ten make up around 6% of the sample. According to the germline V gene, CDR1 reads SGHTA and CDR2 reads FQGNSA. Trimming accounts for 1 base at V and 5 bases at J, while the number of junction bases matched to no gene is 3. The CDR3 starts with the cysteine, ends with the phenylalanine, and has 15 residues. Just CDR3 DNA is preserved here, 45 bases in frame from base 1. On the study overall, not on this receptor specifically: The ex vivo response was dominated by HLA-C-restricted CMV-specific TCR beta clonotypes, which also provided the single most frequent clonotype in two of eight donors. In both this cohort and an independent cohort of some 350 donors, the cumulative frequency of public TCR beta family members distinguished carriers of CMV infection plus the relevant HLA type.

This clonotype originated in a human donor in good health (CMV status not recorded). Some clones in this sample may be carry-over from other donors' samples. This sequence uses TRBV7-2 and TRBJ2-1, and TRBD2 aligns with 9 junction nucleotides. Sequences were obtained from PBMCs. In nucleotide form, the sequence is TGTGCCAGCAGCTTAGGCGGGGGGGCCCACAATGAGCAGTTCTTC. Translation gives CASSLGGGAHNEQFF.